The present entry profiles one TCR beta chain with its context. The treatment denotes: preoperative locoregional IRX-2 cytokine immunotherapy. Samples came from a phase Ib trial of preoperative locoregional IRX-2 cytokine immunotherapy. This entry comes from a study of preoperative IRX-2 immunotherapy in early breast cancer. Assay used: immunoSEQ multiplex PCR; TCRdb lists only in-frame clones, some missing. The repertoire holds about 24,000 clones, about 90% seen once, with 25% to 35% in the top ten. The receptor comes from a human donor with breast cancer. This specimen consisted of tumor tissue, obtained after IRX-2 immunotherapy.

As DNA, the CDR3 is TGTGCCAGCAGTTACGCGGGAGTCACCGGGGAGCTGTTTTTT. It is translated as CASSYAGVTGELFF. The V gene is TRBV6-5, the J gene TRBJ2-2; 7 bases match TRBD2. V gave up 2 bases and J gave up 4 bases; unmatched junction bases: 1. The germline CDR1 and CDR2 sequences are MNHEY and SVGAGI. The CDR3 runs 14 residues.